A selection of T cell receptor beta chains follows, all from one sample in a study of vaccination effects on CD4 cells after COVID-19. Their recognized antigens are unknown. The protocol was immunoSEQ multiplex PCR, while the TCRdb copy is restricted to in-frame clones and leaves out a portion. This table holds around 25,000 clones, 60% to 80% found once. The material was CD4+ T cells from PBMCs cultured with HCoV-NL63 spike peptides, obtained before COVID-19 vaccination. The receptors stem from a human donor who had a prior SARS-CoV-2 infection. Each CDR3 is given with its conserved first and last residue. The order of the fields is D gene, V gene, J gene, clone size, CDR3 DNA, CDR3 protein. The D gene is left open where the match is weak. Rows may omit the clone size; those that give it use once, few, many or a size class.

d_gene: .; v_gene: TRBV15; j_gene: TRBJ2-7; abundance: .; CDR3nt: TGTGCCACCAGCCGGGGCCCCACATTGGTCGGCTTCTACGAGCAGTACTTC; CDR3aa: CATSRGPTLVGFYEQYF
d_gene: .; v_gene: TRBV9; j_gene: TRBJ2-5; abundance: .; CDR3nt: TGTGCCAGCAGCCCGGACTTACAAGAGACCCAGTACTTC; CDR3aa: CASSPDLQETQYF
d_gene: TRBD2; v_gene: TRBV7-3; j_gene: TRBJ2-2; abundance: .; CDR3nt: TGTGCCAGCAGCTTAATAATGACTAGCGGGAGAGGTGGGGAGCTGTTTTTT; CDR3aa: CASSLIMTSGRGGELFF
d_gene: .; v_gene: TRBV3-1/TRBV3-2; j_gene: TRBJ1-1; abundance: .; CDR3nt: TGTGCCAGCAGCCTTGATGTAGTGAACACTGAAGCTTTCTTT; CDR3aa: CASSLDVVNTEAFF
d_gene: .; v_gene: TRBV30; j_gene: TRBJ1-1; abundance: .; CDR3nt: TGTGCCTGGAGTGTAGCCGGGAGCCTGAACACTGAAGCTTTCTTT; CDR3aa: CAWSVAGSLNTEAFF
d_gene: .; v_gene: TRBV5-1; j_gene: TRBJ2-7; abundance: .; CDR3nt: TGCGCCAGCAGCTTGATCCCAGTAAGGGAGCAGTACTTC; CDR3aa: CASSLIPVREQYF
d_gene: .; v_gene: TRBV6-2/TRBV6-3; j_gene: TRBJ2-2; abundance: .; CDR3nt: TGTGCCAGCAGTTACTTTATCGGCTTCCCCGGGGAGCTGTTTTTT; CDR3aa: CASSYFIGFPGELFF
d_gene: .; v_gene: TRBV5-4; j_gene: TRBJ2-5; abundance: once; CDR3nt: TGTGCCAGCAGCCCGGACATGTCGTTTGGGGAGACCCAGTACTTC; CDR3aa: CASSPDMSFGETQYF
d_gene: .; v_gene: TRBV7-9; j_gene: TRBJ1-2; abundance: .; CDR3nt: TGTGCCAGCAGCCGCGGGGGAGGACCCGGCGCCTATGGCTACACCTTC; CDR3aa: CASSRGGGPGAYGYTF
d_gene: TRBD2; v_gene: TRBV11-3; j_gene: TRBJ2-7; abundance: .; CDR3nt: TGTGCCAGCAGCTCAGCCGGCCTAGCGGGAGACTACGAGCAGTACTTC; CDR3aa: CASSSAGLAGDYEQYF
d_gene: .; v_gene: TRBV7-9; j_gene: TRBJ1-3; abundance: .; CDR3nt: TGTGCCAGCAGCGCGCCGGCCAGGGTACTGGGAAACACCATATATTTT; CDR3aa: CASSAPARVLGNTIYF
d_gene: TRBD2; v_gene: TRBV7-2; j_gene: TRBJ2-5; abundance: .; CDR3nt: TGTGCCAGCAGCGCAACTCAGCGGGGGGGGTCAGGTCCCCAGTACTTC; CDR3aa: CASSATQRGGSGPQYF
d_gene: .; v_gene: TRBV29-1; j_gene: TRBJ1-5; abundance: .; CDR3nt: TGCAGCGTTGGGGACAGCAATCAGCCCCAGCATTTT; CDR3aa: CSVGDSNQPQHF
d_gene: .; v_gene: TRBV11-3; j_gene: TRBJ2-3; abundance: .; CDR3nt: TGTGCCAGCAGCCGCCTTACGAGCACAGATACGCAGTATTTT; CDR3aa: CASSRLTSTDTQYF